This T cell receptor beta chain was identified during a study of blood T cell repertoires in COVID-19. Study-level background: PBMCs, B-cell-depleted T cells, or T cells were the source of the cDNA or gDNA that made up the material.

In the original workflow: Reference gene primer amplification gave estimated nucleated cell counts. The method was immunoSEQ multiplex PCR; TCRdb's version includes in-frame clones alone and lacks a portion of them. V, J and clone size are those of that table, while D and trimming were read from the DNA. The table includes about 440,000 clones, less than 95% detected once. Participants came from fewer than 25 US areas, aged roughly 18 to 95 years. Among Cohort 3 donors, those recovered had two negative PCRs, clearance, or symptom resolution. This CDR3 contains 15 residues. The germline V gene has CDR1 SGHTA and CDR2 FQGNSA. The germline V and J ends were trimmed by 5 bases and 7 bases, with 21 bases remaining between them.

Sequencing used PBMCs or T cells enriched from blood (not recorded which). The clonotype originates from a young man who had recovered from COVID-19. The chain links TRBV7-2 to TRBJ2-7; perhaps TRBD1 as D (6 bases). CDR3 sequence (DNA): TGTGCCAGCAGCCTAGGGCCGAACAGGGCTAAGGAGCAGTACTTC. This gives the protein CASSLGPNRAKEQYF.